This T cell receptor (beta chain) was retrieved from a study of T cell changes during pregnancy in multiple sclerosis. Trimming removed 6 bases at V and 0 bases at J, with 9 bases between. The CDR3 runs to 14 residues. CDR1 is MNHEY and CDR2 is SVGAGI in the germline V gene. In its sample, this clone was seen once. Profiled with immunoSEQ multiplex PCR; TCRdb holds only in-frame clones, not every one. Found here are 35,000 to 50,000 clones, 88% of them singletons; the top ten hold 1.2%. The chain is built from TRBV6-5 and TRBJ1-3, with a tentative D call TRBD1 (6 bases). The sequences come from CD4+ T cells from peripheral blood mononuclear cells, collected in the second trimester of pregnancy. The TCR comes from a female donor with multiple sclerosis, enrolled in a pregnancy study. DNA for the CDR3: TGTGCCAGCAGACGGGACAACTCTGGAAACACCATATATTTT. Amino acids: CASRRDNSGNTIYF.